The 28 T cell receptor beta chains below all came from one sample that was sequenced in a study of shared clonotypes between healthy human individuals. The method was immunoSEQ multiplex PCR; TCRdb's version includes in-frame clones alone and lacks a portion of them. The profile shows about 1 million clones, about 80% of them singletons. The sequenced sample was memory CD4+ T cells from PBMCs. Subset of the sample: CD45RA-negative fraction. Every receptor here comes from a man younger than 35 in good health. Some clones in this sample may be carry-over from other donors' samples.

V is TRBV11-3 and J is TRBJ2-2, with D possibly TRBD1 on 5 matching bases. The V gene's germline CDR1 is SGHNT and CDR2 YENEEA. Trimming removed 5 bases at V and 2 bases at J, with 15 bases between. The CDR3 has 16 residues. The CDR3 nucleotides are TGTGCCAGCAGCCCGAGTTTTGGGGCCAACACCGGGGAGCTGTTTTTT. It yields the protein CASSPSFGANTGELFF.

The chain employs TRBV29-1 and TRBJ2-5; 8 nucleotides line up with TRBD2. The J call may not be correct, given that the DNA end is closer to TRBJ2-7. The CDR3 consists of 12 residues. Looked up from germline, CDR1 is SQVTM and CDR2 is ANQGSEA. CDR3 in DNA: TGCAGCGCCGCGAGCGGGAGAAACGAGCAGTACTTC. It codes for CSAASGRNEQYF.

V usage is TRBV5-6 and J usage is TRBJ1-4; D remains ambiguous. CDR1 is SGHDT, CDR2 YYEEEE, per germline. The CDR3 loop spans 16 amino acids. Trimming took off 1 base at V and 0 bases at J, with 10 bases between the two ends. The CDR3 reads CASSLIGSTTNEKLFF. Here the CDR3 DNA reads TGTGCCAGCAGCTTGATCGGCAGTACAACTAATGAAAAACTGTTTTTT.

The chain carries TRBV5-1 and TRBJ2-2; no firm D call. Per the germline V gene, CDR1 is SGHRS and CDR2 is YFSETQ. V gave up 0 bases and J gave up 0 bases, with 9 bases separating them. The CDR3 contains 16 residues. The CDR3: CASSLEPSSNTGELFF. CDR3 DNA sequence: TGCGCCAGCAGCTTGGAGCCCAGTTCGAACACCGGGGAGCTGTTTTTT.

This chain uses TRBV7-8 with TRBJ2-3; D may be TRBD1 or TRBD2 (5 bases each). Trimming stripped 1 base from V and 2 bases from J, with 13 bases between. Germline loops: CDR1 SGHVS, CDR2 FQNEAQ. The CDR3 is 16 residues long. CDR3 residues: CASSLVGGPYTDTQYF. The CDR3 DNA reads TGTGCCAGCAGCTTAGTTGGGGGACCTTACACAGATACGCAGTATTTT. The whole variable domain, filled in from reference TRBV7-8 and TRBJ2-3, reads GAGVSQSPRYKVAKRGQDVALRCDPISGHVSLFWYQQALGQGPEFLTYFQNEAQLDKSGLPSDRFFAERPEGSVSTLKIQRTQQEDSAVYLCASSLVGGPYTDTQYFGPGTRLTVL.

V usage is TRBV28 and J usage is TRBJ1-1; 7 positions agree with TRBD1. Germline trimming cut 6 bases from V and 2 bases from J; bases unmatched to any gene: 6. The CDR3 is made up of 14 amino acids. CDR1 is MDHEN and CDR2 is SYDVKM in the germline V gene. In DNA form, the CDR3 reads TGTGCCAGCAGGGGGGGGGACAGCAACACTGAAGCTTTCTTT. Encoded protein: CASRGGDSNTEAFF.

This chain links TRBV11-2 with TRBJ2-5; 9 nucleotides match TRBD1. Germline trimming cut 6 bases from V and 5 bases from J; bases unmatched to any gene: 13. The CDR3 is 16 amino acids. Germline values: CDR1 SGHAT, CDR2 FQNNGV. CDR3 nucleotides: TGTGCCAGCAGACCGACAGGGGGGGCACCGTGGGAGACCCAGTACTTC. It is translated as CASRPTGGAPWETQYF.

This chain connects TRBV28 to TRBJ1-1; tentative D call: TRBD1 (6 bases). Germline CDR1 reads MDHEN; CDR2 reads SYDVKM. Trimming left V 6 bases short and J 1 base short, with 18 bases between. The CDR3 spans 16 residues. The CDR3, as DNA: TGTGCCAGCAGCTCCCCCCCTGGGGGCGGGAACACTGAAGCTTTCTTT. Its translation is CASSSPPGGGNTEAFF. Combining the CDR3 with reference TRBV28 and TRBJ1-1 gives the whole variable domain DVKVTQSSRYLVKRTGEKVFLECVQDMDHENMFWYRQDPGLGLRLIYFSYDVKMKEKGDIPEGYSVSREKKERFSLILESASTNQTSMYLCASSSPPGGGNTEAFFGQGTRLTVV.

The CDR3: CASSPGTGSVDTQYF. For the CDR3, the DNA is TGTGCCAGCAGCCCAGGGACAGGGTCGGTAGATACGCAGTATTTT. The V call is TRBV6-5, the J call TRBJ2-3, with 9 bases matching TRBD1. This CDR3 has 15 residues. Germline CDR1 and CDR2: MNHEY and SVGAGI. V lost 6 bases and J lost 5; bases outside the gene matches: 9.

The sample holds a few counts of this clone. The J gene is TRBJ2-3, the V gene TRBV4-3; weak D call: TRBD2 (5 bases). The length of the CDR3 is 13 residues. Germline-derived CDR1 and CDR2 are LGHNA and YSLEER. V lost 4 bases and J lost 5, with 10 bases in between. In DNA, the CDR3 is TGCGCCAGCAGCCCCGCTGCGGGAGATACGCAGTATTTT. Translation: CASSPAAGDTQYF.

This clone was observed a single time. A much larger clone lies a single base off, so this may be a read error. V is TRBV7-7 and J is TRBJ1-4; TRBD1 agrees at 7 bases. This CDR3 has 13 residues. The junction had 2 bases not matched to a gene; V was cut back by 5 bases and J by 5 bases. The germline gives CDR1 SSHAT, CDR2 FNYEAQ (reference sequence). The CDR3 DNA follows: TGTGCCAGCAGCCCGGACAGGAATGAAAAACTGTTTTTT. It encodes CASSPDRNEKLFF.

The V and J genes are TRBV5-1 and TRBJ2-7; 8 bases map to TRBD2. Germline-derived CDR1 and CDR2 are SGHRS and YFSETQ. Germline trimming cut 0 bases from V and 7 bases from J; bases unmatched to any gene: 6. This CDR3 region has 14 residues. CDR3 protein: CASSLGARGGEQYF. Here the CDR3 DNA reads TGCGCCAGCAGCTTGGGTGCCCGCGGGGGGGAGCAGTACTTC.

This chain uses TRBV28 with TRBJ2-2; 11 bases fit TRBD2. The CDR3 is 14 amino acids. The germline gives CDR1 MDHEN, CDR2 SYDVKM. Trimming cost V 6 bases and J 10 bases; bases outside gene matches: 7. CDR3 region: CASSLAGGRSELFF. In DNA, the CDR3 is TGTGCCAGCAGCCTAGCGGGAGGTCGGTCGGAGCTGTTTTTT.

The CDR3 loop is CASSLIVSSGGQETQYF. The DNA for the CDR3 is TGTGCCAGCAGCTTAATCGTTTCCAGCGGGGGTCAAGAGACCCAGTACTTC. The rearrangement uses TRBV11-2 and TRBJ2-5; TRBD2 matches at 8 bases. J lost 2 bases, V lost 2 bases, and 10 bases had no gene match. The V gene's germline CDR1 is SGHAT and CDR2 FQNNGV. This CDR3 contains 17 residues.

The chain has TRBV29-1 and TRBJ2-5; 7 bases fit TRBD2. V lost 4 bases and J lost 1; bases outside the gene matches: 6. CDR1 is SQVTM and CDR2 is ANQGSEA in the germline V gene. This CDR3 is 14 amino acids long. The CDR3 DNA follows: TGCAGCGTTGCCCTTCGACTAGCCCAAGAGACCCAGTACTTC. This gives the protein CSVALRLAQETQYF.

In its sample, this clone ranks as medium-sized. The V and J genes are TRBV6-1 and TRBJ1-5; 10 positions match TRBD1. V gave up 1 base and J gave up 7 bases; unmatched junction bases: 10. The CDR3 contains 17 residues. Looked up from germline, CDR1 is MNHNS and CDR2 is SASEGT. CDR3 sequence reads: CASSEGKRTGGSQPQHF. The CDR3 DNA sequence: TGTGCCAGCAGTGAAGGGAAGCGGACAGGGGGTTCCCAGCCCCAGCATTTT.

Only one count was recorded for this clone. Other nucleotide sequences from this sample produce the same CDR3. The CDR3 sequence is CASSLWGSSGNTIYF. The DNA for the CDR3 is TGTGCCAGCAGTTTATGGGGTAGCTCTGGAAACACCATATATTTT. The J gene is TRBJ1-3, the V gene TRBV28; no clear D. CDR3 size: 15 residues. V lost 0 bases, J lost 0 bases, and 6 bases lay in between. Germline-derived CDR1 and CDR2 are MDHEN and SYDVKM.

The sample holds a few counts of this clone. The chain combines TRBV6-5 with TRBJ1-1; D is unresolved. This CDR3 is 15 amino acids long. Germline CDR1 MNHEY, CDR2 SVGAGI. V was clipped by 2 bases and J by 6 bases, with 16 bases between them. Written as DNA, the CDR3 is TGTGCCAGCAGTTACCTAGGGAGCGGTGCAGCTGAAGCTTTCTTT. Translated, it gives CASSYLGSGAAEAFF.

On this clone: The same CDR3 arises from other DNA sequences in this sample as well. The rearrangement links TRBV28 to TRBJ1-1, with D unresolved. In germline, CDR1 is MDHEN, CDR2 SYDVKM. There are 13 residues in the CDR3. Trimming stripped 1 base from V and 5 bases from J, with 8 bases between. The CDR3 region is CASSLSTLTEAFF. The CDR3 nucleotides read TGTGCCAGCAGTTTATCGACTTTAACTGAAGCTTTCTTT.

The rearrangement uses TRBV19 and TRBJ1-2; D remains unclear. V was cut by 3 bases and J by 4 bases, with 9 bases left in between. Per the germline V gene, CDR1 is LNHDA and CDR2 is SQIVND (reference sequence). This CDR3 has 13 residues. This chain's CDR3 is CASSMGSGYGYTF. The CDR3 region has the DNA TGTGCCAGTAGTATGGGGTCGGGCTATGGCTACACCTTC.

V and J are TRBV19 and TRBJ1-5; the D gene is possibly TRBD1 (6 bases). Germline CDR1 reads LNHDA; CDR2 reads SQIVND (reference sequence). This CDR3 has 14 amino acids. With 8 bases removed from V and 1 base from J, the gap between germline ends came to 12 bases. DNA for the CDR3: TGTGCCAGTTTATCAGGGGAGAGCAATCAGCCCCAGCATTTT. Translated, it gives CASLSGESNQPQHF.

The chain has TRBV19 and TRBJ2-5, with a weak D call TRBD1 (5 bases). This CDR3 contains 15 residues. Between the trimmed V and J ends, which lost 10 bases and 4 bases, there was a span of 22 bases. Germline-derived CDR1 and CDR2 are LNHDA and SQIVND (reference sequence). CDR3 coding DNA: TGTGCCACCAAATTGGGCCGGTCAGGGCGAGAGACCCAGTACTTC. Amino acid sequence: CATKLGRSGRETQYF.

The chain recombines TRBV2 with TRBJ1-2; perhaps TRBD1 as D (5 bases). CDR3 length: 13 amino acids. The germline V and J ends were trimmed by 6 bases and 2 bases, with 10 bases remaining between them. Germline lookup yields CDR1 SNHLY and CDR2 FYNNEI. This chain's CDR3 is CASRRQTNYGYTF. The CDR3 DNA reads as TGTGCCAGCAGGAGACAGACCAACTATGGCTACACCTTC.

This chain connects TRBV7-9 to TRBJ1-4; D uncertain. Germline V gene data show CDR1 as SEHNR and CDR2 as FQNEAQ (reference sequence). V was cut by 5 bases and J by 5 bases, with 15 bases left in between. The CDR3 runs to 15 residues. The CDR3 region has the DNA TGTGCCAGCAGCCTACTACAGCGGATAAATGAAAAACTGTTTTTT. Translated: CASSLLQRINEKLFF.

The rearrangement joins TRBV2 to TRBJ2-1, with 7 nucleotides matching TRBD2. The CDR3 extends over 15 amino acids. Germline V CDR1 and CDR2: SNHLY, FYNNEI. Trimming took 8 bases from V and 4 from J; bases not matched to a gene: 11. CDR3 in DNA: TGTGCCAGCGGCTCGATAGCGGGCATTTACAATGAGCAGTTCTTC. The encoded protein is CASGSIAGIYNEQFF.

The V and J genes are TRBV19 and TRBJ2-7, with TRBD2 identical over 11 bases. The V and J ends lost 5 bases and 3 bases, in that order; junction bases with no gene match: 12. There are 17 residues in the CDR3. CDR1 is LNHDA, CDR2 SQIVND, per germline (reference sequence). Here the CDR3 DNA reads TGTGCCAGTAGTCCCGGACTAGCGGGCGGCCTCGGCTACGAGCAGTACTTC. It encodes CASSPGLAGGLGYEQYF.

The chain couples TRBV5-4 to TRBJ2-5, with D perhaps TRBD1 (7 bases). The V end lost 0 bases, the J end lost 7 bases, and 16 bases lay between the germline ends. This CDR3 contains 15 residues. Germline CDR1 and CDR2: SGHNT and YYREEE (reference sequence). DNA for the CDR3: TGTGCCAGCAGCTTGGGGAGGGGGCATGTTGGGACCCAGTACTTC. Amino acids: CASSLGRGHVGTQYF.

The CDR3 spells CASGTAWDSPLHF. The CDR3 DNA reads as TGTGCCAGTGGGACAGCTTGGGATTCACCCCTCCACTTT. V usage is TRBV19 and J usage is TRBJ1-6; TRBD1 aligns across 7 bases. CDR1 LNHDA and CDR2 SQIVND come from the germline V gene (reference sequence). The CDR3 covers 13 residues. With V trimmed by 8 bases and J by 8 bases, 6 bases remained unmatched.